The clone carrying this TCR beta chain was observed many times. The antigen is unknown. The time point is: newly diagnosed GD, antithyroid drugs for less than 3 months. RNA isolated from PBMCs was used to make the TCR library. These data originate in a study of regulatory T cells in long-lasting Graves disease. V was cut by 7 bases and J by 1 base, with 8 bases left in between. Germline V CDR1 and CDR2: SQVTM, ANQGSEA. There are 11 residues in the CDR3. iRepertoire HTBI primers and Arm-PCR of CDR3 regions built TCR beta libraries. TCRdb re-analysed the multiplex PCR reads in MiXCR, keeping a single row per CDR3 protein. The sample carries some 410,000 distinct CDR3 sequences, roughly 15% recorded once. Study findings and constraints: Reduced TCR diversity was observed in persistent Graves' patients versus newly diagnosed patients.

This sample also belongs to another study, concerning T cells in Graves' hyperthyroidism and ophthalmopathy.

This chain connects TRBV29-1 to TRBJ2-7; D call uncertain. This TCR was sampled from a woman aged 30 to 39 with Graves disease. The specimen comprised peripheral blood mononuclear cells (PBMCs), sampled at new diagnosis, from a patient treated with antithyroid drugs. The CDR3 protein is CSGVTSYEQYF. CDR3 in DNA: TGCAGCGGGGTAACGTCCTACGAGCAGTACTTC.